Shown below are 32 T cell receptor beta chains from a single sample sequenced in a study of chemoradiotherapy in HPV16-positive cancers. Profiling relied on immunoSEQ multiplex PCR, and the TCRdb table lists in-frame clones only, not all of them. Among approximately 38,000 clones listed, 80% were seen once. The sequenced sample was blood, obtained from a patient who underwent chemoradiotherapy. These receptor sequences come from a human donor with HPV-associated anogenital cancer.

The chain joins TRBV5-1 to TRBJ2-7, with D tentatively TRBD1 or TRBD2 (5 bases each). Germline CDR1 SGHRS, CDR2 YFSETQ. This CDR3 region has 15 residues. The V end lost 0 bases, the J end lost 1 base, and 11 bases lay between the germline ends. In nucleotides, the CDR3 is TGCGCCAGCAGCTTGGGAGGGACGGCTTCCTACGAGCAGTACTTC. Encoded protein: CASSLGGTASYEQYF.

The CDR3 sequence: CAGGRGPTYEQYF. The CDR3 DNA sequence: TGTGCCGGCGGAAGAGGCCCTACATACGAGCAGTACTTC. The chain links TRBV30 to TRBJ2-7, with unresolved D. Germline CDR1 reads GTSNPN; CDR2 reads SVGIG (reference sequence). The CDR3 consists of 13 residues. V was cut by 8 bases and J by 4 bases, with 18 bases left in between.

The chain joins TRBV10-2 to TRBJ1-1, with TRBD1 matching over 7 bases. The V gene end was trimmed by 4 bases and the J gene end by 4 bases; junction bases not matched to a gene: 9. Per the germline V gene, CDR1 is WSHSY and CDR2 is SAAADI. The CDR3 extends over 15 amino acids. The CDR3 here is CASSVQGEFGTEAFF. As DNA, the CDR3 is TGCGCCAGCAGTGTTCAGGGGGAATTCGGCACTGAAGCTTTCTTT.

J is TRBJ2-2 and V is TRBV7-9, with a tentative D call TRBD2 (6 bases). The V end was cut by 4 bases, the J end by 2 bases, with 8 bases between. Germline V CDR1 and CDR2: SEHNR, FQNEAQ (reference sequence). The CDR3 runs 14 residues. The CDR3 is CASSSGTNTGELFF. The CDR3 DNA sequence: TGTGCCAGCAGCTCCGGGACTAACACCGGGGAGCTGTTTTTT.

The chain joins TRBV4-3 to TRBJ2-6; D could derive from TRBD1 or TRBD2 (7 bases each). This CDR3 region has 17 residues. V was pared by 1 base and J by 2 bases, with 12 bases between. Germline CDR1 is LGHNA and CDR2 is YSLEER. DNA for the CDR3: TGCGCCAGCAGCCAAGCAGGGGGGGTGGCTGGGGCCAACGTCCTGACTTTC. Translation gives CASSQAGGVAGANVLTF.

This clone was picked up a small number of times. V and J are TRBV19 and TRBJ2-5; D not certain. CDR3 length: 11 amino acids. Per the germline V gene, CDR1 is LNHDA and CDR2 is SQIVND (reference sequence). V was trimmed by 6 bases and J by 2 bases, leaving 4 bases between them. In DNA form, the CDR3 reads TGTGCCAGTAGACAACAAGAGACCCAGTACTTC. It codes for CASRQQETQYF.

V and J are TRBV4-1 and TRBJ1-1; D gene unclear. CDR3 size: 15 residues. V lost 3 bases and J 2 bases, leaving 13 bases between the germline ends. The germline gives CDR1 MGHRA, CDR2 YSYEKL. The CDR3 DNA is TGCGCCAGCAGCCACCTATGGACCGATAACACTGAAGCTTTCTTT. Encoded protein: CASSHLWTDNTEAFF.

The rearrangement joins TRBV7-8 to TRBJ2-2; D could derive from TRBD1 or TRBD2 (5 bases each). V was trimmed by 5 bases and J by 5 bases, leaving 9 bases between them. Germline loops: CDR1 SGHVS, CDR2 FQNEAQ. This CDR3 spans 13 amino acids. The CDR3 DNA reads as TGTGCCAGCAGCCCGGGGCGAACCGGGGAGCTGTTTTTT. It yields the protein CASSPGRTGELFF.

The chain is built from TRBV7-2 and TRBJ1-5; perhaps TRBD1 as D (5 bases). Germline V gene data show CDR1 as SGHTA and CDR2 as FQGNSA. V was trimmed by 6 bases and J by 5 bases, leaving 11 bases between them. CDR3 length equals 13 residues. CDR3 residues: CASSNGGYQPQHF. CDR3 coding DNA: TGTGCCAGCAGTAATGGGGGGTATCAGCCCCAGCATTTT.

The V gene is TRBV7-9, the J gene TRBJ1-5; D unclear. V dropped 4 bases and J dropped 6 bases, with 7 bases sitting between them. The germline V gene has CDR1 SEHNR and CDR2 FQNEAQ (reference sequence). The CDR3 is 12 amino acids. The CDR3 DNA is TGTGCCAGCAGCTCAGACATTCAGCCCCAGCATTTT. Its protein is CASSSDIQPQHF.

This clone was found once. CDR3 nucleotide sequence: TGTGCCAGCAGCCTTACCAATGGGGGGCAAGAGACCCAGTACTTC. Residues: CASSLTNGGQETQYF. The chain employs TRBV9 and TRBJ2-5; TRBD2 might be the D (6 bases). In germline, CDR1 is SGDLS, CDR2 YYNGEE. This CDR3 spans 15 amino acids. V was pared by 4 bases and J by 2 bases, with 15 bases between.

CDR3 residues: CASSHRRTQGTGELFF. The CDR3 DNA reads as TGCGCCAGCAGTCATCGACGGACCCAGGGCACCGGGGAGCTGTTTTTT. This chain links TRBV5-1 with TRBJ2-2; D may be TRBD1 (5 bases). This CDR3 has 16 residues. Germline assignment: CDR1 SGHRS and CDR2 YFSETQ. Trimming shortened V by 5 bases and J by 4 bases, and 18 bases separated the two germline ends.

This clone showed up just once. This chain connects TRBV19 to TRBJ1-1; no reliable D call. V lost 2 bases, J lost 1 base, and 14 bases lay in between. CDR1 LNHDA and CDR2 SQIVND come from the germline V gene (reference sequence). This CDR3 spans 16 amino acids. The CDR3 is CASSISPSWANTEAFF. DNA for the CDR3: TGTGCCAGTAGTATATCCCCAAGTTGGGCGAACACTGAAGCTTTCTTT.

This clone was counted only a few times. V gene TRBV27 combines with J gene TRBJ1-6; D possibly corresponds to TRBD1 (5 bases). The V end lost 7 bases, the J end lost 6 bases, and 19 bases lay between the germline ends. CDR3 size: 16 residues. Germline loops: CDR1 MNHEY, CDR2 SMNVEV (reference sequence). CDR3 in DNA: TGTGCCAGCATGACCTTGAGACAGCGGGGTAATTCACCCCTCCACTTT. It translates to CASMTLRQRGNSPLHF.

This chain links TRBV5-1 with TRBJ2-1; no clear D gene. Trimming took 6 bases from V and 6 from J, leaving 7 bases between them. Germline V gives CDR1 SGHRS, CDR2 YFSETQ. This CDR3 comprises 11 residues. Written as DNA, the CDR3 is TGCGCCAGCAACAGAGCCAATGAGCAGTTCTTC. Protein: CASNRANEQFF.

The gene calls are TRBV6-1 and TRBJ2-6, with 13 bases identical to TRBD2. Germline V gene lookup returns CDR1 MNHNS and CDR2 SASEGT. V shed 2 bases and J 2 bases; nucleotides not matched to a gene: 9. The CDR3 contains 20 residues. CDR3 bases: TGTGCCAGCAGTGAAAGACTAGCGGGGGGTCCGTCAACTGGGGCCAACGTCCTGACTTTC. It codes for CASSERLAGGPSTGANVLTF.

This rearrangement joins TRBV7-8 to TRBJ2-1, with a possible D match to TRBD2 (6 bases). The germline V and J ends were trimmed by 5 bases and 2 bases, with 13 bases remaining between them. The CDR3 is 15 amino acids. CDR1 is SGHVS, CDR2 FQNEAQ, per germline. CDR3 nucleotides: TGTGCCAGCAGCAGCGGGTATATTACCTACAATGAGCAGTTCTTC. It specifies CASSSGYITYNEQFF.

Only one count was recorded for this clone. V usage is TRBV5-1 and J usage is TRBJ1-6; TRBD1 aligns across 7 bases. CDR1 and CDR2 (germline): SGHRS, YFSETQ. V was pared by 1 base and J by 10 bases, with 8 bases of the junction left unmatched. The CDR3 is 15 amino acids. CDR3 bases: TGCGCCAGCAGCTTGCGCCAGGGGGACGGCTCACCCCTCCACTTT. The encoded protein is CASSLRQGDGSPLHF.

The chain couples TRBV7-9 to TRBJ1-1; TRBD1 is a possible D gene (6 bases). CDR1 is SEHNR and CDR2 is FQNEAQ in the germline V gene (reference sequence). This CDR3 has 13 residues. V was clipped by 5 bases and J by 3 bases, with 10 bases between them. CDR3 DNA: TGTGCCAGCAGCCATTACAGGGACACTGAAGCTTTCTTT. Its protein is CASSHYRDTEAFF.

The V and J genes are TRBV29-1 and TRBJ1-2; possibly TRBD1 for D (6 bases). This CDR3 is built from 13 residues. Germline loops: CDR1 SQVTM, CDR2 ANQGSEA. V lost 3 bases, J lost 7 bases, and 15 bases lay in between. The CDR3 bases are TGCAGCGTTGATCGGTCAGGGGCACCTGGCTACACCTTC. Translated, it gives CSVDRSGAPGYTF.

V usage is TRBV5-5 and J usage is TRBJ2-7, with 9 nucleotides matching TRBD2. The CDR3 runs to 15 residues. The junction had 3 bases not matched to a gene; V was cut back by 0 bases and J by 2 bases. Per germline, CDR1 SGHKS and CDR2 YYEKEE (reference sequence). This chain's CDR3 is CASSLDSGGTYEQYF. The CDR3 DNA reads TGTGCCAGCAGCTTGGACAGCGGGGGGACCTACGAGCAGTACTTC.

This chain joins TRBV7-7 and TRBJ2-2; D is undetermined. Looked up from germline, CDR1 is SSHAT and CDR2 is FNYEAQ (reference sequence). V dropped 5 bases and J dropped 1 base, with 5 bases sitting between them. CDR3 length equals 13 residues. This CDR3 reads CASSEWNTGELFF. The DNA of the CDR3 is TGTGCCAGCAGCGAATGGAACACCGGGGAGCTGTTTTTT. Variable domain in full (rest from reference TRBV7-7 and TRBJ2-2): GAGVSQSPRYKVTKRGQDVTLRCDPISSHATLYWYQQALGQGPEFLTYFNYEAQPDKSGLPSDRFSAERPEGSISTLTIQRTEQRDSAMYRCASSEWNTGELFFGEGSRLTVL.

The chain combines TRBV5-1 with TRBJ1-4; TRBD1 might be the D (5 bases). V was shortened by 4 bases and J by 11 bases, with 15 bases between the two germline ends. The CDR3 totals 13 residues. The germline V gene has CDR1 SGHRS and CDR2 YFSETQ. The CDR3, as DNA: TGCGCCAGCAGCCCCGAAGGGGAGGGGAAACTGTTTTTT. It specifies CASSPEGEGKLFF.

The chain combines TRBV5-6 with TRBJ1-1, with D tentatively TRBD1 (6 bases). Germline V gene lookup returns CDR1 SGHDT and CDR2 YYEEEE. This CDR3 contains 16 residues. Trimming removed 1 base at V and 0 bases at J, with 13 bases between. In DNA form, the CDR3 reads TGTGCCAGCAGCTTGATGGCAGGGGCCATGAACACTGAAGCTTTCTTT. Protein: CASSLMAGAMNTEAFF.

The chain couples TRBV20-1 to TRBJ2-5; no firm D call. The V gene's germline CDR1 is DFQATT and CDR2 SNEGSKA (reference sequence). Trimming took 5 bases from V and 2 from J, leaving 0 bases between them. The CDR3 is 9 residues long. CDR3 residues: CSAQETQYF. CDR3 nucleotide sequence: TGCAGTGCTCAAGAGACCCAGTACTTC.

The V call is TRBV11-2, the J call TRBJ2-7, with D tentatively TRBD2 (7 bases). V lost 4 bases and J lost 4, with 20 bases in between. The CDR3 is 16 residues long. Germline V gene data show CDR1 as SGHAT and CDR2 as FQNNGV. The CDR3 region has the DNA TGTGCCAGCAGCTCACTGGGGGTAGGGGGGGCATACGAGCAGTACTTC. This encodes CASSSLGVGGAYEQYF.

The chain carries TRBV6-1 and TRBJ2-1, with D perhaps TRBD2 (7 bases). This CDR3 has 14 residues. Trimming stripped 3 bases from V and 7 bases from J, with 13 bases between. Germline-derived CDR1 and CDR2 are MNHNS and SASEGT. CDR3 bases: TGTGCCAGCAGTGAGGGGGGGCGTAGGAATGAGCAGTTCTTC. Protein sequence: CASSEGGRRNEQFF.

The chain carries TRBV4-1 and TRBJ2-1; D might be TRBD1 or TRBD2, each matching 5 bases. The germline V gene has CDR1 MGHRA and CDR2 YSYEKL. Trimming stripped 5 bases from V and 7 bases from J, with 18 bases between. This CDR3 has 15 residues. Here the CDR3 reads CASSFRDPPPNEQFF. CDR3 DNA: TGCGCCAGCAGCTTCAGGGACCCCCCTCCAAATGAGCAGTTCTTC.

This clone was observed a few times. The chain has TRBV5-6 and TRBJ2-4; 7 bases agree with TRBD1. This CDR3 comprises 14 residues. V trimming: 4 bases; J trimming: 6 bases; junction bases outside the gene matches: 7. Germline V CDR1 and CDR2: SGHDT, YYEEEE. CDR3 DNA: TGTGCCAGCAGCCGGGGACAGAACAGAAACATTCAGTACTTC. Its translation is CASSRGQNRNIQYF.

V gene TRBV5-4 combines with J gene TRBJ2-1; no reliable D call. The CDR3 is made up of 11 amino acids. V dropped 1 base and J dropped 6 bases, with 2 bases sitting between them. CDR1 and CDR2 (germline): SGHNT, YYREEE (reference sequence). CDR3 amino acids: CASSLINEQFF. In DNA form, the CDR3 reads TGTGCCAGCAGCTTGATCAATGAGCAGTTCTTC.

The chain carries TRBV25-1 and TRBJ2-1, with TRBD2 identical over 9 bases. Germline CDR1 and CDR2: MGHDK and SYGVNS. Germline trimming cut 3 bases from V and 5 bases from J; bases unmatched to any gene: 8. The CDR3 runs to 16 residues. The CDR3 region is CASSDYLTSGNNEQFF. The CDR3 nucleotides read TGTGCCAGCAGTGACTATTTGACTAGCGGAAACAATGAGCAGTTCTTC.

This clone has a handful of counts. The CDR3 DNA is TGCGCCAGCAGATCGTCCGACCCCCTGGTGGGCACTGAAGCTTTCTTT. Its protein is CASRSSDPLVGTEAFF. V is TRBV10-2 and J is TRBJ1-1; D is unclear. V dropped 6 bases and J dropped 4 bases, with 21 bases sitting between them. The germline CDR1 and CDR2 sequences are WSHSY and SAAADI. The CDR3 runs 16 residues.